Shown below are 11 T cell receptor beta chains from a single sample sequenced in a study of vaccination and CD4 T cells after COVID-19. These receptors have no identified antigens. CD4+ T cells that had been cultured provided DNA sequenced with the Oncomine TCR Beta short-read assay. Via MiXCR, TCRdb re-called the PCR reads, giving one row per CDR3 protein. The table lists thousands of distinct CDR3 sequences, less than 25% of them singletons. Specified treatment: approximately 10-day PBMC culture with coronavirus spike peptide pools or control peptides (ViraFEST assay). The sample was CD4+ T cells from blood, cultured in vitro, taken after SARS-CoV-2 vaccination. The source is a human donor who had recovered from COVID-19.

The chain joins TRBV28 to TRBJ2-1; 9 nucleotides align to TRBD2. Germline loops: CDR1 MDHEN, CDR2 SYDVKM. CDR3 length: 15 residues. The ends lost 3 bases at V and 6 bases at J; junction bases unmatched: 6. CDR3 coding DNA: TGTGCCAGCAGTTTCTCGGGACTAGCCGGCAATGAGCAGTTCTTC. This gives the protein CASSFSGLAGNEQFF.

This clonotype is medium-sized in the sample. The CDR3 bases are TGCAGTGCTCCTACGCTGGAGGAGACCCAGTACTTC. It codes for CSAPTLEETQYF. The V call is TRBV20-1, the J call TRBJ2-5; unclear D gene. The V gene's germline CDR1 is DFQATT and CDR2 SNEGSKA (reference sequence). CDR3 length equals 12 residues. Deletions cut 5 bases from V and 5 bases from J, with 12 bases between.

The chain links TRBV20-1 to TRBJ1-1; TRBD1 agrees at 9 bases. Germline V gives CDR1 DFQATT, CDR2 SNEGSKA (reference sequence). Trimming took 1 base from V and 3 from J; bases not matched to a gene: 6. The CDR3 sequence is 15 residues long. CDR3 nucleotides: TGCAGTGCTAGAGCTATGGACAGGGGTTACACTGAAGCTTTCTTT. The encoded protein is CSARAMDRGYTEAFF.

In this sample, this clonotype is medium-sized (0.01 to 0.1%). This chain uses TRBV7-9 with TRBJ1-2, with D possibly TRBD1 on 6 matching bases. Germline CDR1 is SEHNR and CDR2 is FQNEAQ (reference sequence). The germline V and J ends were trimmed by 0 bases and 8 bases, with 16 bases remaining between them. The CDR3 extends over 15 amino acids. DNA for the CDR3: TGTGCCAGCAGCTTAGCGGCGGGGGCCGGCTGGGGCTACACCTTC. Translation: CASSLAAGAGWGYTF.

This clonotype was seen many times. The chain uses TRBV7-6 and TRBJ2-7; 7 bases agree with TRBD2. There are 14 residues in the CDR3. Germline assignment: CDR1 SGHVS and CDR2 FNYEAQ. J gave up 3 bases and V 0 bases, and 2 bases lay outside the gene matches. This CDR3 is CASSLAGGIYEQYF. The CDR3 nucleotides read TGTGCCAGCAGCTTAGCGGGGGGGATCTACGAGCAGTACTTC.

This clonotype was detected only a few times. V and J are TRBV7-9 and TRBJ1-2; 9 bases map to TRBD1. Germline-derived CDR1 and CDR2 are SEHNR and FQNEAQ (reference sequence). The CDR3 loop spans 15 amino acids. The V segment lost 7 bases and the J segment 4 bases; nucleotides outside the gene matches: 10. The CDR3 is CASIRSRDRAYGYTF. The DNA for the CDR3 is TGTGCCAGCATTAGGAGCCGGGACAGGGCCTATGGCTACACCTTC.

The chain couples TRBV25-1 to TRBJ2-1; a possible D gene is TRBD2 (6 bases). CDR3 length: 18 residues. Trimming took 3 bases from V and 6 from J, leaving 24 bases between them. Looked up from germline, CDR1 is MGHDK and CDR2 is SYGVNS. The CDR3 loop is CASSEAPFSSFGGNEQFF. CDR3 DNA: TGTGCCAGCAGTGAGGCCCCCTTCTCTAGTTTCGGGGGCAATGAGCAGTTCTTC.

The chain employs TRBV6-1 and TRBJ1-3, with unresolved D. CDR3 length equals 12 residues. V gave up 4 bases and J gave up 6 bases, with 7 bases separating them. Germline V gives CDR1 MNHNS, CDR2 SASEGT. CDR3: CASSVKLNTIYF. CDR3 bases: TGTGCCAGCAGTGTAAAGCTAAACACCATATATTTT.

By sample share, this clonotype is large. Written as DNA, the CDR3 is TGTGCCAGCAGTGTACGCCGGGACACCCTCTATGGCTACACCTTC. Amino acid sequence: CASSVRRDTLYGYTF. V is TRBV6-1 and J is TRBJ1-2; maybe TRBD1 (6 bases). With 4 bases removed from V and 4 bases from J, the gap between germline ends came to 16 bases. Germline assignment: CDR1 MNHNS and CDR2 SASEGT. CDR3 length: 15 residues.

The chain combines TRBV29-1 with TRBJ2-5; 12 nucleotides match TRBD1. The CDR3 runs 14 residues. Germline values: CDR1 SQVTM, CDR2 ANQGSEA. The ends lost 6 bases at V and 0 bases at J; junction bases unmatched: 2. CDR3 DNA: TGCAGCGTGGGGGACAGGGGGCACCAAGAGACCCAGTACTTC. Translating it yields CSVGDRGHQETQYF. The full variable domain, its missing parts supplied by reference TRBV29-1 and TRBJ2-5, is SAVISQKPSRDICQRGTSLTIQCQVDSQVTMMFWYRQQPGQSLTLIATANQGSEATYESGFVIDKFPISRPNLTFSTLTVSNMSPEDSSIYLCSVGDRGHQETQYFGPGTRLLVL.

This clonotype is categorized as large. The CDR3 DNA is TGCAGCGTTCACTTAGACAGGGCGGGTGCGGAGACCCAGTACTTC. Protein product: CSVHLDRAGAETQYF. J is TRBJ2-5 and V is TRBV29-1; 7 nucleotides align to TRBD1. Germline trimming cut 5 bases from V and 5 bases from J; bases unmatched to any gene: 14. The CDR3 loop spans 15 amino acids. Germline loops: CDR1 SQVTM, CDR2 ANQGSEA.